This TCR beta chain derives from a study of control samples from healthy donors and cancer patients. Profiling relied on immunoSEQ multiplex PCR, and the TCRdb table lists in-frame clones only, not all of them. The data show about 180,000 clones, nearly 90% seen once. Looked up from germline, CDR1 is LNHDA and CDR2 is SQIVND (reference sequence). The V gene end was trimmed by 6 bases and the J gene end by 7 bases; junction bases not matched to a gene: 10. The CDR3 is 16 residues long. This receptor was obtained from a woman aged 45-60 years in good health. This chain links TRBV19 with TRBJ2-1; TRBD1 matches 12 bases. The sequenced material came from blood. CDR3 nucleotide sequence: TGTGCCAGTAGACAAACCGGGACAGGGGGCGGGAATGAGCAGTTCTTC. Amino acids: CASRQTGTGGGNEQFF.